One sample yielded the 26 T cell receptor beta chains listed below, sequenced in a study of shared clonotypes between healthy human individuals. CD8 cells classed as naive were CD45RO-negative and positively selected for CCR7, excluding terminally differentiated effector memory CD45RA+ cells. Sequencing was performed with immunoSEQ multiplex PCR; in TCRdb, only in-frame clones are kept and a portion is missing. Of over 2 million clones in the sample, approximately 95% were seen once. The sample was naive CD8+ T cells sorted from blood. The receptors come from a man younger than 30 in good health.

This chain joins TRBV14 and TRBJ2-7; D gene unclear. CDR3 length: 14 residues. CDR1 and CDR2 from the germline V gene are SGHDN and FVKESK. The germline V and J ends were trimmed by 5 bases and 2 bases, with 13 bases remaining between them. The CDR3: CASSEGGRPYEQYF. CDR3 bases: TGTGCCAGCAGCGAAGGCGGTAGGCCCTACGAGCAGTACTTC. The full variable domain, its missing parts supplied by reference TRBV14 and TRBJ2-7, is EAGVTQFPSHSVIEKGQTVTLRCDPISGHDNLYWYRRVMGKEIKFLLHFVKESKQDESGMPNNRFLAERTGGTYSTLKVQPAELEDSGVYFCASSEGGRPYEQYFGPGTRLTVT.

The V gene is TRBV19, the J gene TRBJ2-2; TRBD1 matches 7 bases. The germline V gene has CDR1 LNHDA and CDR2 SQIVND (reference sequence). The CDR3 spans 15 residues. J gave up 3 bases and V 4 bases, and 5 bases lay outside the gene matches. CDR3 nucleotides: TGTGCCAGTAGTAAGGGGGCGTTGGACACCGGGGAGCTGTTTTTT. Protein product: CASSKGALDTGELFF.

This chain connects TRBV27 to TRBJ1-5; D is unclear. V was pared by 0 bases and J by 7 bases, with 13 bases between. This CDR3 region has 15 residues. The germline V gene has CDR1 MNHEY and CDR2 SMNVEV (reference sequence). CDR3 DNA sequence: TGTGCCAGCAGTTTATCTGGTGGCATAGTCCAGCCCCAGCATTTT. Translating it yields CASSLSGGIVQPQHF.

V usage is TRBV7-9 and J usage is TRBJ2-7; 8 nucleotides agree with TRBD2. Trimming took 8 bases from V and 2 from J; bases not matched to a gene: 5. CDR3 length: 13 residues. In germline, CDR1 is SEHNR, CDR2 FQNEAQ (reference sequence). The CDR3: CASGTSGTYEQYF. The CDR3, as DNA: TGTGCCAGCGGCACTAGCGGAACCTACGAGCAGTACTTC.

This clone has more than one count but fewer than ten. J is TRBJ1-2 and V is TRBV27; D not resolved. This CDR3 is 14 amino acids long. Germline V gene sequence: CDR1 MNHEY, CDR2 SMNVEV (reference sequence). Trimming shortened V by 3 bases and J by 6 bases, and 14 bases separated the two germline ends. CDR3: CASSFSVAVDGYTF. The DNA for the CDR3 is TGTGCCAGCAGTTTTTCCGTGGCAGTTGATGGCTACACCTTC.

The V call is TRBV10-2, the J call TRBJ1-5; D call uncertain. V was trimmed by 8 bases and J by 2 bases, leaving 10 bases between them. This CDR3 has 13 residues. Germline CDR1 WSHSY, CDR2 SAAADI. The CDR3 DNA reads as TGCGCCAGCCGGACCTGGGGCAATCAGCCCCAGCATTTT. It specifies CASRTWGNQPQHF.

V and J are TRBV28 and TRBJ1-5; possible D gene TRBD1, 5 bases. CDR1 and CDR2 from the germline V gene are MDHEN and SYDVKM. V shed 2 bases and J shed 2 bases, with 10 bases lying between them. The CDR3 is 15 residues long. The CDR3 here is CASSLAGLGNQPQHF. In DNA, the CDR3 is TGTGCCAGCAGTTTAGCGGGGCTCGGCAATCAGCCCCAGCATTTT.

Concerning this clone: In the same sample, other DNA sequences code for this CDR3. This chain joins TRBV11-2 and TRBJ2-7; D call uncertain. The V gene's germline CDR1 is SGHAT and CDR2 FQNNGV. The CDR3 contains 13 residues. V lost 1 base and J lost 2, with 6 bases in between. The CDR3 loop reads CASSLGVPYEQYF. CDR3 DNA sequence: TGTGCCAGCAGCTTAGGGGTCCCCTACGAGCAGTACTTC.

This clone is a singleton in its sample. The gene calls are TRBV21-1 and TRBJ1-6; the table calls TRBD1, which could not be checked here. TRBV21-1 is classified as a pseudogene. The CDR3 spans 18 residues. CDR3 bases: TGTGCCAGCAGCATTCAATCAGGGGAAGGGGAAAATAATTCACCCCTCCACTTT. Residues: CASSIQSGEGENNSPLHF.

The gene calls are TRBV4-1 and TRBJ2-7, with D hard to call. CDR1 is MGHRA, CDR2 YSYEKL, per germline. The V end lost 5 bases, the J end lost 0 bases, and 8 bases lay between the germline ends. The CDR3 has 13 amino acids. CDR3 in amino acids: CASSTADSYEQYF. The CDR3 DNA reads TGCGCCAGCAGCACGGCCGACTCCTACGAGCAGTACTTC.

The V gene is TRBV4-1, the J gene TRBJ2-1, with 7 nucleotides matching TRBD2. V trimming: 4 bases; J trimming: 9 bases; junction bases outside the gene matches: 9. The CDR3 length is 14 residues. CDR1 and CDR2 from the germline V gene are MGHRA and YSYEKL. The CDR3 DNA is TGCGCCAGCAGCCTTGGGACTACGAACGGTGAGCAGTTCTTC. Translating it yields CASSLGTTNGEQFF.

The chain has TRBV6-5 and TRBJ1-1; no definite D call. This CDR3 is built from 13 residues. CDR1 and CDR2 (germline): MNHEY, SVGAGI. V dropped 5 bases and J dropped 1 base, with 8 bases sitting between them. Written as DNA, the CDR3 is TGTGCCAGCAGTCAAGGGTGGAACACTGAAGCTTTCTTT. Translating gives CASSQGWNTEAFF.

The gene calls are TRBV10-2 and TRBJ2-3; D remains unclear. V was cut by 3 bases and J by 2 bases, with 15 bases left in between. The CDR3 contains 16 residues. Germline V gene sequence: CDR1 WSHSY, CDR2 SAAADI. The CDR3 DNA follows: TGCGCCAGCAGTGAAATTAGGCGGATTAACACAGATACGCAGTATTTT. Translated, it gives CASSEIRRINTDTQYF.

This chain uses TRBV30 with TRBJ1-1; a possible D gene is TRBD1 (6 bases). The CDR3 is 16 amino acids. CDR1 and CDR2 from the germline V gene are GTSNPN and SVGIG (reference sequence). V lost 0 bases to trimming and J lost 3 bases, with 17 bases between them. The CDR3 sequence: CAWSVLGLGADTEAFF. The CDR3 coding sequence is TGTGCCTGGAGTGTACTGGGGTTGGGGGCGGACACTGAAGCTTTCTTT.

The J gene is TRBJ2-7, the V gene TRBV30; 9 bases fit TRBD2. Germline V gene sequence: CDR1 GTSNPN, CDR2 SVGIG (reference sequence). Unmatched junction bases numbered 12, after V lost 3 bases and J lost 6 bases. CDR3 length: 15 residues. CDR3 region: CAWSEPVAGVREQYF. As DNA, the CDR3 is TGTGCCTGGAGCGAGCCAGTAGCGGGAGTGCGCGAGCAGTACTTC.

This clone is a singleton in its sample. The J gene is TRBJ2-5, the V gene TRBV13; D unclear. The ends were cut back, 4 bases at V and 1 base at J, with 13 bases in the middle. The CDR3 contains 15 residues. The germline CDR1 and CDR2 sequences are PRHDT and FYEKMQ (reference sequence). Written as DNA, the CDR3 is TGTGCCAGCAGCTCGTCGCCTAGTTTCCAAGAGACCCAGTACTTC. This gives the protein CASSSSPSFQETQYF.

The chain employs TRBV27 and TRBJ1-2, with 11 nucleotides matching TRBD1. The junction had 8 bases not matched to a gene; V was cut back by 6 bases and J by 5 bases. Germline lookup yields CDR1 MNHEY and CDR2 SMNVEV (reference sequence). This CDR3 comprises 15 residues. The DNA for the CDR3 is TGTGCCAGCAGCTTCGGGACAGGGGGAAATTATGGCTACACCTTC. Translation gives CASSFGTGGNYGYTF.

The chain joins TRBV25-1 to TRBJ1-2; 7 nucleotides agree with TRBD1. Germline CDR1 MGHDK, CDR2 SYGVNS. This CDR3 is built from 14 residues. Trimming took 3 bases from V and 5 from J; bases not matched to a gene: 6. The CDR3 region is CASSDMTGIYGYTF. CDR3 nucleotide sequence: TGTGCCAGCAGTGACATGACAGGGATATATGGCTACACCTTC.

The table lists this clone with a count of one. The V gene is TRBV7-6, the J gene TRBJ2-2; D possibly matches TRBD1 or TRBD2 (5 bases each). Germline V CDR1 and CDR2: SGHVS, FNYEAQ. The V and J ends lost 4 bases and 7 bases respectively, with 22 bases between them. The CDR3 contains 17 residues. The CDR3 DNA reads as TGTGCCAGCAGCTCCACCCGGGCCTCGGGACGTATCGGGGAGCTGTTTTTT. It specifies CASSSTRASGRIGELFF.

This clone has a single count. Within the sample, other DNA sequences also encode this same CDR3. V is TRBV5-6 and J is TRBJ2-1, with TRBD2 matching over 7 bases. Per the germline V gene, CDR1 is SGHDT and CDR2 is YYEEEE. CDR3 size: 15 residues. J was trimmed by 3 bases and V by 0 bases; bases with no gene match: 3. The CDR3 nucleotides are TGTGCCAGCAGCTTGGGCGGGAGTTTCTACAATGAGCAGTTCTTC. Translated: CASSLGGSFYNEQFF. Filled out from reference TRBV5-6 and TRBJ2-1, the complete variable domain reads DAGVTQSPTHLIKTRGQQVTLRCSPKSGHDTVSWYQQALGQGPQFIFQYYEEEERQRGNFPDRFSGHQFPNYSSELNVNALLLGDSALYLCASSLGGSFYNEQFFGPGTRLTVL.

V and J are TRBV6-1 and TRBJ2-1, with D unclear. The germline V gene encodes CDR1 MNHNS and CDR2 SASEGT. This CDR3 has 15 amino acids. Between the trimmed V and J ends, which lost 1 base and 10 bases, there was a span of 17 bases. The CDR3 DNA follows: TGTGCCAGCAGTGAAGATTGGCGTGGCGGTATGGAGCAGTTCTTC. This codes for CASSEDWRGGMEQFF.

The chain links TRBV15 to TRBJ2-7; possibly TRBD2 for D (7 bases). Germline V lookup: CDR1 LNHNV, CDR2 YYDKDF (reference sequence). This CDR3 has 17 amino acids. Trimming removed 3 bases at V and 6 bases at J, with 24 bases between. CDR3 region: CATSRFEGGATSAEQYF. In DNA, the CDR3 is TGTGCCACCAGCAGGTTCGAAGGGGGGGCGACTTCCGCCGAGCAGTACTTC.

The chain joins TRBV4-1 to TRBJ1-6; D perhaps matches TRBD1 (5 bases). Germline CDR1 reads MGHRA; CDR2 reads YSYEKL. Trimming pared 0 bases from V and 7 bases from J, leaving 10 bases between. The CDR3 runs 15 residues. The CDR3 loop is CASSQDLYRNSPLHF. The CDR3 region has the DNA TGCGCCAGCAGCCAAGATTTATACAGGAATTCACCCCTCCACTTT.

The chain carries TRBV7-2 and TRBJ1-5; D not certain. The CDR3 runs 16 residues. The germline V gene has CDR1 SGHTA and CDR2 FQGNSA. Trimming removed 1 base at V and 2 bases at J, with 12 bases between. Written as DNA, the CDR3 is TGTGCCAGCAGCTTAGATCGGGCAGGAGGCAATCAGCCCCAGCATTTT. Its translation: CASSLDRAGGNQPQHF.

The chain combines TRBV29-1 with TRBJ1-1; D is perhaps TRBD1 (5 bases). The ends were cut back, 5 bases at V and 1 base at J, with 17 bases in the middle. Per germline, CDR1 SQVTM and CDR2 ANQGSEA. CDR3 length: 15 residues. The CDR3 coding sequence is TGCAGCGTTACAGGCTATCTCGCTGGGAACACTGAAGCTTTCTTT. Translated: CSVTGYLAGNTEAFF.

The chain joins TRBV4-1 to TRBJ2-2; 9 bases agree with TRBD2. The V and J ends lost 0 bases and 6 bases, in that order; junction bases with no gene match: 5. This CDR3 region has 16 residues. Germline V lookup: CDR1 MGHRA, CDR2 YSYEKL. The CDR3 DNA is TGCGCCAGCAGCCAAGAGCCAGCGGGAGGCGCCGGGGAGCTGTTTTTT. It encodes CASSQEPAGGAGELFF.